This T cell receptor beta chain was captured in a study of early T cells in non-severe SARS-CoV-2 infection. This clonotype occurred many times. TCRdb fed the 5' RACE reads into MiXCR, producing one record per CDR3 protein. The sample consists of approximately 90,000 distinct CDR3 sequences, 9.5% to 11% of them appearing once. Germline values: CDR1 ENHRY, CDR2 SYGVKD. Trimming removed 0 bases at V and 4 bases at J, with 10 bases between. CDR3 size: 14 residues. Material: whole blood, obtained at baseline. The clonotype was recovered from an adult who was a healthcare worker with PCR-confirmed SARS-CoV-2 infection or an uninfected control (not recorded which). The V call is TRBV10-3, the J call TRBJ2-7; D is uncertain. The CDR3 DNA reads as TGTGCCATCAGTGAGTCGACAAAAGAGTACGAGCAGTACTTC. Protein: CAISESTKEYEQYF.